Each of the 6 T cell receptor beta chains below was sequenced from the same sample in a study of T cells after yellow fever vaccination. TCRdb independently ran MiXCR on the 5' RACE reads; one entry per CDR3 protein. The profile shows fewer than 650,000 distinct CDR3 sequences, 21% of them singletons. The material sequenced was PBMCs, taken less than 25 days after the first yellow fever vaccination. The receptors come from a man aged 18-30 years who received the YFV17D yellow fever vaccine.

The rearrangement links TRBV12-3 or TRBV12-4 to TRBJ1-1; D gene unclear. The CDR3 spans 15 residues. Trimming removed 4 bases from V and 3 bases from J, with 15 bases in between. CDR3 in DNA: TGTGCCAGCAGTTCCTCGGAATCTGTTTACACTGAAGCTTTCTTT. It encodes CASSSSESVYTEAFF.

There are a few counts of this clonotype. The chain joins TRBV9 to TRBJ1-6; 7 nucleotides agree with TRBD1. V was pared by 4 bases and J by 7 bases, with 5 bases of the junction left unmatched. Germline lookup yields CDR1 SGDLS and CDR2 YYNGEE. This CDR3 comprises 14 residues. CDR3 sequence: CASSTGQSNSPLHF. CDR3 nucleotide sequence: TGTGCCAGCAGCACGGGACAGTCCAATTCACCCCTCCACTTT.

The chain joins TRBV5-1 to TRBJ1-2; D is unresolved. The CDR3 runs to 15 residues. The ends were cut back, 0 bases at V and 6 bases at J, with 15 bases in the middle. Per the germline V gene, CDR1 is SGHRS and CDR2 is YFSETQ. The CDR3 spells CASSLVVTAYNGYTF. The CDR3 nucleotides read TGCGCCAGCAGCTTGGTGGTCACAGCCTATAATGGCTACACCTTC.

The V call is TRBV12-3 or TRBV12-4, the J call TRBJ1-1; TRBD1 might be the D (6 bases). Trimming removed 1 base at V and 4 bases at J, with 13 bases between. The CDR3 is made up of 15 amino acids. In nucleotides, the CDR3 is TGTGCCAGCAGTTTAGAGATTGGGGGCAGCACTGAAGCTTTCTTT. It encodes CASSLEIGGSTEAFF.

This clonotype appeared a few times. The chain carries TRBV9 and TRBJ2-7; TRBD2 agrees at 8 bases. The germline V gene encodes CDR1 SGDLS and CDR2 YYNGEE. The CDR3 sequence is 17 residues long. The J segment lost 6 bases and the V segment lost 3 bases, leaving 17 bases of the junction unmatched. For the CDR3, the DNA is TGTGCCAGCAGCGCGAGACTAGCGCCTGACTCTGGGAGCGAGCAGTACTTC. Amino acids: CASSARLAPDSGSEQYF.

V usage is TRBV7-9 and J usage is TRBJ1-6; D remains ambiguous. Germline loops: CDR1 SEHNR, CDR2 FQNEAQ (reference sequence). The germline V and J ends were trimmed by 0 bases and 9 bases, with 6 bases remaining between them. This CDR3 region has 13 residues. The CDR3 DNA reads TGTGCCAGCAGCTTAGCTCAGACTTCACCCCTCCACTTT. Protein: CASSLAQTSPLHF.